This T cell receptor (beta chain) came from a study of OX40 agonist ivuxolimab in advanced cancers. Study background: Cohort: about 82% men, mean age 60, aged about 23 to 79. Three patients, one with hepatocellular carcinoma and two with cutaneous melanoma, achieved partial responses.

Clones were sequenced by immunoSEQ multiplex PCR, and TCRdb holds only the in-frame ones, with some missing. This table holds approximately 94,000 clones, approximately 90% found once. Per germline, CDR1 LGHNA and CDR2 YNFKEQ. V gave up 10 bases and J gave up 0 bases; unmatched junction bases: 9. The CDR3 has 16 residues. This sequence joins TRBV4-2 and TRBJ2-6; 7 positions agree with TRBD2. The receptor was derived from an adult with an advanced solid tumor such as melanoma, head and neck, liver or kidney cancer. The sequences come from CD4+ or CD8+ T cells sorted from blood, collected in a trial of the OX40 agonist ivuxolimab. CDR3 in amino acids: CATRTSPPSGANVLTF. DNA for the CDR3: TGTGCCACCAGGACTAGTCCCCCCTCTGGGGCCAACGTCCTGACTTTC.